Each of the 25 T cell receptor beta chains below was sequenced from the same sample in a study of T cell repertoires in cytomegalovirus infection (dated by TCRdb to between 2019 and 2020). The sample's treatment or condition label is to be understood as: in vitro stimulation with specific CMV peptide epitopes to enrich CMV-specific T cells. The listed sequencing device is Illumina HiSeq 1500. TCRdb reanalyzed the raw reads on its own, using fastp at Q25 for trimming and MiXCR for clone calling, and kept in-frame beta chains. CDR3 protein duplicates are merged, each entry listing the most common genes and DNA. Present in this sample are fewer than 950,000 distinct CDR3 sequences, 30% to 35% of which were seen just once. Roughly an eighth of the sample lies in the top ten. Their recognized antigens are unknown. This specimen consisted of cultured CD8+ T cells from PBMCs, obtained from culture after CMV antigen stimulation. These receptors all come from a human donor in good health (CMV status not recorded). Some clones in this sample may be carry-over from other donors' samples.

This clonotype was detected only a few times. This chain connects TRBV20-1 to TRBJ1-2; 9 positions match TRBD1. V trimming: 2 bases; J trimming: 3 bases; junction bases outside the gene matches: 1. The germline gives CDR1 DFQATT, CDR2 SNEGSKA (reference sequence). CDR3 length: 13 residues. The CDR3 DNA sequence: TGCAGTGCTAGAACAGGGGGCGACTATGGCTACACCTTC. Translation: CSARTGGDYGYTF.

This clonotype was detected a few times. V usage is TRBV5-6 and J usage is TRBJ1-1; D gene ambiguous. The CDR3 runs to 14 residues. The ends were cut back, 0 bases at V and 5 bases at J, with 11 bases in the middle. The germline V gene has CDR1 SGHDT and CDR2 YYEEEE. CDR3 amino acids: CASSLGRLRTEAFF. In DNA, the CDR3 is TGTGCCAGCAGCTTGGGACGGTTGAGGACTGAAGCTTTCTTT.

V gene TRBV4-1 combines with J gene TRBJ2-7; D unresolved. This CDR3 is built from 15 residues. Trimming removed 1 base from V and 3 bases from J, with 13 bases in between. From germline, CDR1 is MGHRA and CDR2 YSYEKL. Here the CDR3 reads CASSQGSGGFYEQYF. The CDR3 nucleotides are TGCGCCAGCAGCCAAGGGTCGGGCGGTTTCTACGAGCAGTACTTC.

There are a few counts of this clonotype. The chain is built from TRBV27 and TRBJ1-6; TRBD1 might be the D (5 bases). The CDR3 is 14 amino acids. The germline gives CDR1 MNHEY, CDR2 SMNVEV (reference sequence). Trimming removed 6 bases at V and 8 bases at J, with 14 bases between. CDR3 loop: CASSLLQVHSPLHF. DNA for the CDR3: TGTGCCAGCAGCCTCTTACAGGTTCATTCACCCCTCCACTTT.

The chain is built from TRBV27 and TRBJ1-1, with TRBD1 identical over 9 bases. Trimming took 2 bases from V and 4 from J; bases not matched to a gene: 5. This CDR3 comprises 15 residues. CDR1 and CDR2 from the germline V gene are MNHEY and SMNVEV (reference sequence). This chain's CDR3 is CASSLGQGPFTEAFF. For the CDR3, the DNA is TGTGCCAGCAGTTTAGGACAGGGGCCTTTCACTGAAGCTTTCTTT.

J is TRBJ2-7 and V is TRBV7-8; D unclear. Germline V gene sequence: CDR1 SGHVS, CDR2 FQNEAQ. The CDR3 is made up of 13 amino acids. Written as DNA, the CDR3 is TGTGTCAGCAGCTCGCAGGACTCCTACGAGCAGTACGTC. Translated, it gives CVSSSQDSYEQYV.

The chain carries TRBV29-1 and TRBJ1-1, with D possibly TRBD1 on 5 matching bases. The germline V gene has CDR1 SQVTM and CDR2 ANQGSEA. V was clipped by 6 bases and J by 0 bases, with 17 bases between them. CDR3 length equals 15 residues. As DNA, the CDR3 is TGCAGCGTCGCCACCTGGGACGGAATGAACACTGAAGCTTTCTTT. Translation gives CSVATWDGMNTEAFF.

This sequence joins TRBV14 and TRBJ1-2; 9 bases are a match to TRBD1. With V trimmed by 1 base and J by 0 bases, 6 bases remained unmatched. The CDR3 spans 17 residues. Germline V lookup: CDR1 SGHDN, CDR2 FVKESK. This CDR3 reads CASSQVARTGANYGYTF. The CDR3 nucleotides are TGTGCCAGCAGCCAAGTAGCGAGGACAGGGGCTAACTATGGCTACACCTTC.

This clonotype was seen a handful of times. The V and J genes are TRBV10-3 and TRBJ2-3; TRBD2 might be the D (5 bases). CDR3 length equals 16 residues. Germline assignment: CDR1 ENHRY and CDR2 SYGVKD. Trimming left V 6 bases short and J 2 bases short, with 18 bases between. DNA of the CDR3: TGTGCCATCAGGACGTGGGGAAGCGGCCACACAGATACGCAGTATTTT. Translating gives CAIRTWGSGHTDTQYF.

The chain recombines TRBV27 with TRBJ1-5; 9 bases agree with TRBD1. The junction had 14 bases not matched to a gene; V was cut back by 6 bases and J by 5 bases. CDR1 is MNHEY and CDR2 is SMNVEV in the germline V gene (reference sequence). This CDR3 has 17 residues. CDR3 nucleotides: TGTGCCAGCAGCCCTAAGATCACAGGGGGCGCCTATCAGCCCCAGCATTTT. Translated: CASSPKITGGAYQPQHF.

V usage is TRBV2 and J usage is TRBJ2-3, with 13 positions matching TRBD2. The CDR3 extends over 18 amino acids. Germline CDR1 and CDR2: SNHLY and FYNNEI. The J segment lost 1 base and the V segment lost 7 bases, leaving 11 bases of the junction unmatched. The CDR3 region is CASTPAGTSGAGTDTQYF. The CDR3 nucleotides read TGTGCCAGCACCCCGGCTGGGACTAGCGGGGCGGGCACAGATACGCAGTATTTT.

The CDR3 bases are TGTGCCAGCAGTTTGTCCACAGGGGGCTTCTATGGCTACACCTTC. Translated, it gives CASSLSTGGFYGYTF. The genes are TRBV27 and TRBJ1-2, with 9 nucleotides matching TRBD1. The CDR3 sequence is 15 residues long. Germline loops: CDR1 MNHEY, CDR2 SMNVEV (reference sequence). The trim removed 3 bases at V and 4 bases at J, leaving 6 bases unmatched.

This clonotype has ten or more counts. The V gene is TRBV11-2, the J gene TRBJ2-7; TRBD2 matches 7 bases. Germline CDR1 SGHAT, CDR2 FQNNGV. CDR3 length: 15 amino acids. Unmatched junction bases numbered 11, after V lost 6 bases and J lost 3 bases. The CDR3 region has the DNA TGTGCCAGCAGTCTTGGGCCCCCGGGGGGCTACGAGCAGTACGTC. Amino acid sequence: CASSLGPPGGYEQYV.

This clonotype was counted at least ten times. The gene calls are TRBV9 and TRBJ2-4, with 11 nucleotides matching TRBD2. V shed 6 bases, J shed 5 bases, and the junction held 7 bases outside the gene matches. From germline, CDR1 is SGDLS and CDR2 YYNGEE. This CDR3 region has 15 residues. CDR3 in DNA: TGTGCCAGCACGACTAGCGGGGAGGTTCAAAACATTCAGTACTTC. Its translation: CASTTSGEVQNIQYF.

The V call is TRBV27, the J call TRBJ2-5; unclear D gene. Per the germline V gene, CDR1 is MNHEY and CDR2 is SMNVEV (reference sequence). The CDR3 length is 14 residues. V dropped 6 bases and J dropped 7 bases, with 18 bases sitting between them. CDR3 loop: CASRAEHYLATQYF. The DNA for the CDR3 is TGTGCCAGCAGGGCCGAACATTACTTAGCGACCCAGTACTTC.

The chain has TRBV28 and TRBJ2-7, with D possibly matching TRBD1 (5 bases). The V end was cut by 7 bases, the J end by 4 bases, with 11 bases between. The germline gives CDR1 MDHEN, CDR2 SYDVKM. CDR3 length equals 12 residues. This CDR3 is CASNRTPYEQYV. The CDR3 DNA reads as TGTGCCAGCAACAGGACACCATACGAGCAGTACGTC.

This clonotype was seen a few times. The V gene is TRBV5-8, the J gene TRBJ2-1; TRBD1 agrees at 7 bases. CDR3 length equals 14 residues. The ends lost 4 bases at V and 8 bases at J; junction bases unmatched: 9. The germline gives CDR1 SGHTS, CDR2 YDEGEE. The CDR3 DNA reads as TGTGCCAGCAGCATAGCTACAGGGGTGGATGAGCAGTTCTTC. Its translation: CASSIATGVDEQFF. Complete variable domain (other parts from reference TRBV5-8 and TRBJ2-1): EAGVTQSPTHLIKTRGQQATLRCSPISGHTSVYWYQQALGLGLQFLLWYDEGEERNRGNFPPRFSGRQFPNYSSELNVNALELEDSALYLCASSIATGVDEQFFGPGTRLTVL.

This clonotype has more than one count but fewer than ten. The V and J genes are TRBV7-2 and TRBJ2-3, with 11 bases identical to TRBD2. The CDR3 is made up of 17 amino acids. J was trimmed by 3 bases and V by 5 bases; bases with no gene match: 10. CDR1 is SGHTA and CDR2 is FQGNSA in the germline V gene. The DNA for the CDR3 is TGTGCCAGCAGCCCTCTAGCGGGGGGTAGTTGGACAGATACGCAGTATTTT. This gives the protein CASSPLAGGSWTDTQYF.

The V and J genes are TRBV7-6 and TRBJ2-7; D gene ambiguous. The CDR3 has 15 amino acids. The germline CDR1 and CDR2 sequences are SGHVS and FNYEAQ. With 4 bases removed from V and 2 bases from J, the gap between germline ends came to 15 bases. The CDR3 region is CASSSEGSRAYEQYF. The CDR3 DNA follows: TGTGCCAGCAGCTCGGAAGGGTCTCGTGCCTACGAGCAGTACTTC.

The rearrangement uses TRBV5-4 and TRBJ2-1, with 8 bases that match TRBD1. The CDR3 has 15 residues. J was trimmed by 4 bases and V by 5 bases; bases with no gene match: 8. The germline V gene encodes CDR1 SGHNT and CDR2 YYREEE (reference sequence). The CDR3 DNA follows: TGTGCCAGCAGGGAGACAGGGGAGCAGTACAATGAGCAGTTCTTC. As protein: CASRETGEQYNEQFF.

This clonotype was counted a few times. The chain has TRBV25-1 and TRBJ2-7; D is perhaps TRBD2 (7 bases). Trimming shortened V by 4 bases and J by 11 bases, and 21 bases separated the two germline ends. Germline CDR1 and CDR2: MGHDK and SYGVNS. This CDR3 contains 14 residues. The CDR3 sequence: CASSGTGGGRLEYV. Here the CDR3 DNA reads TGTGCCAGCAGTGGAACTGGGGGGGGGCGCTTGGAGTACGTC.

The chain carries TRBV28 and TRBJ2-6; 11 bases fit TRBD2. V lost 6 bases to trimming and J lost 0 bases; unmatched junction nucleotides: 7. There are 18 residues in the CDR3. Germline V gene lookup returns CDR1 MDHEN and CDR2 SYDVKM. The CDR3 DNA follows: TGTGCCAGCAGCGCCACCCTAGCGGGGGGCTCTGGGGCCAACGTCCTGACTTTC. The encoded protein is CASSATLAGGSGANVLTF.

This clonotype was counted a few times. The rearrangement joins TRBV2 to TRBJ1-2; 7 bases are a match to TRBD1. CDR1 SNHLY and CDR2 FYNNEI come from the germline V gene. This CDR3 comprises 14 residues. Germline trimming cut 7 bases from V and 4 bases from J; bases unmatched to any gene: 9. The CDR3 DNA is TGTGCCAGCAACCGATGGACAGGAAGCTATGGCTACACCTTC. Encoded protein: CASNRWTGSYGYTF.

This clonotype has only one observation. The chain joins TRBV20-1 to TRBJ1-1, with D unresolved. This CDR3 region has 14 residues. Trimming pared 3 bases from V and 1 base from J, leaving 12 bases between. Germline V CDR1 and CDR2: DFQATT, SNEGSKA (reference sequence). CDR3 bases: TGCAGTGCTAGTGCCGCGGATGAGAACACTGAAGCTTTCTTT. Encoded protein: CSASAADENTEAFF.

This clonotype was detected only a few times. The chain joins TRBV7-9 to TRBJ1-5, with TRBD1 matching 8 bases. Germline loops: CDR1 SEHNR, CDR2 FQNEAQ (reference sequence). The CDR3 has 16 residues. Germline trimming cut 4 bases from V and 1 base from J; bases unmatched to any gene: 6. The CDR3 here is CASSSADRGSNQPQHF. CDR3 in DNA: TGTGCCAGCAGCTCCGCCGACAGGGGAAGCAATCAGCCCCAGCATTTT. The full variable domain, rest sourced from reference TRBV7-9 and TRBJ1-5, is DTGVSQNPRHKITKRGQNVTFRCDPISEHNRLYWYRQTLGQGPEFLTYFQNEAQLEKSRLLSDRFSAERPKGSFSTLEIQRTEQGDSAMYLCASSSADRGSNQPQHFGDGTRLSIL.